This entry concerns a single T cell receptor (beta chain). A much larger clonotype is one base distant, so this may be a read error. The CDR3 extends over 13 amino acids. CDR1 DFQATT and CDR2 SNEGSKA come from the germline V gene (reference sequence). The data belong to a study of regulatory T cells in long-lasting Graves disease. The time point was: persistent/refractory GD, antithyroid drugs over 5 years with positive TRAb. Isolated PBMC RNA provided the starting material for the TCR library. Relying on iRepertoire HTBI primers and Arm-PCR of CDR3 regions, the team built TCR beta libraries. In TCRdb, the multiplex PCR reads were re-called with MiXCR into one record per CDR3 protein. Counted here are some 300,000 distinct CDR3 sequences, around 21% occurring once; the ten biggest clones make up 56%.

The sequencing here drew on peripheral blood mononuclear cells (PBMCs), taken when the disease was refractory, from a patient treated with antithyroid drugs. The V and J genes are TRBV20-1 and TRBJ2-5; D might be TRBD2 (6 bases). The sequence was obtained from a female donor with Graves disease. Here the CDR3 DNA reads TGCAGTGCTAGAGAGGGGGGAAAGGAGATCCAGTACTTC. Its translation is CSAREGGKEIQYF.